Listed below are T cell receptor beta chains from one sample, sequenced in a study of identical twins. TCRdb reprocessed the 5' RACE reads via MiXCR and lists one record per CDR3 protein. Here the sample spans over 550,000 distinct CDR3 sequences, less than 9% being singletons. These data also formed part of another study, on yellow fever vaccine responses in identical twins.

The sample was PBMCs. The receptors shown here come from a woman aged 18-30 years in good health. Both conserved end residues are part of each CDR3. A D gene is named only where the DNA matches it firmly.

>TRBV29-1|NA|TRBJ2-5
CSVRPQGGETQYF
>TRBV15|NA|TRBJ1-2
CATSRGDAGNYGYTF
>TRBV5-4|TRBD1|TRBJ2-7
CASSLAGADRVQYF
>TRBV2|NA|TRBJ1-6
CASNGEGVPNSPLHF
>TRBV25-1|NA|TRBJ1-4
CASSAGGDREKLFF
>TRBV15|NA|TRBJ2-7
CATTRFRGPRSYEQYF
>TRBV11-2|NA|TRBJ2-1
CASSPTPNEQFF
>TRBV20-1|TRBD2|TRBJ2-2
CSADRAGSGELFF
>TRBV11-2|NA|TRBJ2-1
CASSFADYNEQFF
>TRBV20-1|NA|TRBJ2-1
CSASRGLGYNEQFF
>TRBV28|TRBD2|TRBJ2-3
CASIPSGVSGTDTQYF
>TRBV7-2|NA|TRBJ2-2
CASSSRIRQPNTGELFF
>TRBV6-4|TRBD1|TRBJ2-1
CASSDGNRGPNEQFF
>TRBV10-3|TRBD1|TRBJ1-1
CAISDQGANTEAFF
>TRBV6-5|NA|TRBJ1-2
CASSYGLVGGYTF
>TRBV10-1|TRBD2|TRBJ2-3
CASTRGGLAGEGADTQYF
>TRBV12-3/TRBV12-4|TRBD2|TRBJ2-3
CASTPGLAERDTQYF
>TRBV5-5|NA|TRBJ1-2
CASSLGGTGGYGYTF
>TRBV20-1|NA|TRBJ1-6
CSARDRVVGSNSPLHF
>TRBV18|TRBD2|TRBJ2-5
CASSPREGQETQYF
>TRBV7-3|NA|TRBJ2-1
CASSLKGDSWAEQFF
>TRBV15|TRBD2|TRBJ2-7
CATSRDGGSIGEQYF
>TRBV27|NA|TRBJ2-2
CASSLWAMIGELFF
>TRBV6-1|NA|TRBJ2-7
CASRSGIPYEQYF
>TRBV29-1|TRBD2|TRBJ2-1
CSVAVGRGNEQFF
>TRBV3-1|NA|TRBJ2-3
CASSQAPSTDTQYF
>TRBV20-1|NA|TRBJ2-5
CSASAYLWGRETQYF
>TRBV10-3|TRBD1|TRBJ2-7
CAISTGGSKYEQYF
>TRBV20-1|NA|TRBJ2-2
CSVFGGGELFF
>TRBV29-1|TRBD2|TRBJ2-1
CSVDLSGSSSEQFF
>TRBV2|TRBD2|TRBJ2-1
CASRAERGATYNEQFF
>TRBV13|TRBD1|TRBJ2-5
CASSPTVLDREQETQYF
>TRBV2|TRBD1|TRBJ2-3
CASGRTGGTDTQYF
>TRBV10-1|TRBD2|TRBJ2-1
CASSDGLAGGLNEQFF
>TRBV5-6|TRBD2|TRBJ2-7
CASSSLGILAGDRAYYEQYF
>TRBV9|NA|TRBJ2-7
CASSVSGGLDEQYF
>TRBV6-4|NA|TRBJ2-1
CASSNGGENEQFF
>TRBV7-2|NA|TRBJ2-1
CASSSQGGFSYNEQFF
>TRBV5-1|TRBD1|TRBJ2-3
CASSLDARTGRTDTQYF
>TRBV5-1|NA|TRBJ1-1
CASSVGDHRLSKPNTEAFF
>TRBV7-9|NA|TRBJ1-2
CASSLPNMGYGYTF
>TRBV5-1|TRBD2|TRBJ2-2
CASSLAPSGSSPGELFF
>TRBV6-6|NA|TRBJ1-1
CASSRGGNTEAFF
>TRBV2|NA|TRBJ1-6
CASSEVGGNSPLHF
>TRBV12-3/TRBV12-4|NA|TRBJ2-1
CASGIADSYNEQFF
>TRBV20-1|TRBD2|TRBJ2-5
CSAETSGRGETQYF